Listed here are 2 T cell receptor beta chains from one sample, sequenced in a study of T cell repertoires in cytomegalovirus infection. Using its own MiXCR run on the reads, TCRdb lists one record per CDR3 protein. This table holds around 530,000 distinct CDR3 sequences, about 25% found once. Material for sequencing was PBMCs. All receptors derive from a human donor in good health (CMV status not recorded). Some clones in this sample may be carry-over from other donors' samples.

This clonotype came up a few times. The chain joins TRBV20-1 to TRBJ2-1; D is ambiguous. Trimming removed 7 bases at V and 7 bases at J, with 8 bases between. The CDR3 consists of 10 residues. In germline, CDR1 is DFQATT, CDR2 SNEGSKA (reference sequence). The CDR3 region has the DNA TGCAGTGTCGGACGGAATGAGCAGTTCTTC. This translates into CSVGRNEQFF.

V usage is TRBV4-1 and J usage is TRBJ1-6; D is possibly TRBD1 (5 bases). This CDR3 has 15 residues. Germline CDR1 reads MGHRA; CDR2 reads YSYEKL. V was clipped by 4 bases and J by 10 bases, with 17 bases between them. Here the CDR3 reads CASSRIWEGTSPLHF. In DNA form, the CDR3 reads TGCGCCAGCAGCCGGATATGGGAGGGGACCTCACCCCTCCACTTT.